This is a list of T cell receptor beta chains from one sample in a study of OX40 agonist ivuxolimab in advanced cancers. Sequencing was performed with immunoSEQ multiplex PCR; in TCRdb, only in-frame clones are kept and a portion is missing. The sample records approximately 84,000 clones, around 84% being singletons. This specimen was CD4+ or CD8+ T cells sorted from blood, taken in a trial of the OX40 agonist ivuxolimab. The receptors were sampled from an adult with an advanced solid tumor such as melanoma, head and neck, liver or kidney cancer. Each CDR3 is given with its conserved first and last residue.

j_call,v_call,cdr3_aa
TRBJ2-2,TRBV5-1,CASRPGQGTGELFF
TRBJ2-3,TRBV5-8,CASSLWRGGGSTDTQYF
TRBJ1-1,TRBV4-3,CASSQADRGQAFF
TRBJ1-5,TRBV19,CASKGLGLGNQPQHF
TRBJ2-7,TRBV10-3,CATSPPQSYEQYF
TRBJ2-5,TRBV2,CASSARVETQYF
TRBJ1-3,TRBV5-1,CASSPGVQGNTIYF
TRBJ2-4,TRBV18,CASSPPDGVNIQYF
TRBJ1-4,TRBV7-2,CASSFSTTGWGEKLFF
TRBJ2-5,TRBV9,CASCRGLAQETQYF
TRBJ2-2,TRBV28,CASRGGVYTGELFF
TRBJ1-5,TRBV28,CAVGGPQHF
TRBJ2-3,TRBV18,CASSPLGTGRDTQYF
TRBJ2-3,TRBV11-2,CASSILPDSDTQYF
TRBJ2-1,TRBV7-2,CASSLVSSYNEQFF
TRBJ1-6,TRBV12-5,CASGWGERSPLHF
TRBJ2-2,TRBV9,CASSVAPRERIAGELFF
TRBJ1-2,TRBV28,CASSLRTFRGAGGYTF
TRBJ2-3,TRBV5-1,CASSLPGTDTQYF
TRBJ2-1,TRBV7-9,CASSLDTSGGAYYNEQFF
TRBJ1-2,TRBV28,CASSPGTGYANYGYTF
TRBJ2-7,TRBV5-1,CASSLSHASPAEQYF
TRBJ1-3,TRBV9,CASSVEQGNTIYF
TRBJ1-3,TRBV4-2,CASSQDQRDSGNTIYF
TRBJ2-1,TRBV4-1,CASSQDLDGFPKEQFF
TRBJ1-5,TRBV2,CASRGGQHSNQPQHF
TRBJ1-3,TRBV6-5,CASSYSSRAGGNTIYF
TRBJ1-6,TRBV15,CATSPRYGPLHF
TRBJ1-2,TRBV6-5,CASSESGGGDGYTF
TRBJ2-2,TRBV2,CASDAQGTGELFF